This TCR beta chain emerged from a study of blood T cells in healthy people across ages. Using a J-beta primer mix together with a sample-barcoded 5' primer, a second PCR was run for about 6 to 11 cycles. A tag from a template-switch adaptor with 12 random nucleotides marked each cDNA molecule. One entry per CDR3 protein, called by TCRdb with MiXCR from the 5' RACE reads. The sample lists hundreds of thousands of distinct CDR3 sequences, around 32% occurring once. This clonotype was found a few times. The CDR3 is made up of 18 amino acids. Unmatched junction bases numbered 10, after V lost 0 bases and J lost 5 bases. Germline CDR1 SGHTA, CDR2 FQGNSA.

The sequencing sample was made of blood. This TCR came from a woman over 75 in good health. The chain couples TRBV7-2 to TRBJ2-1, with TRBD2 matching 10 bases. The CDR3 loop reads CASSLASSAGGRNNEQFF. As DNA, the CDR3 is TGTGCCAGCAGCTTAGCGTCCTCAGCGGGAGGGAGGAACAATGAGCAGTTCTTC.